This passage covers 14 T cell receptor beta chains from one sample sequenced in a study of blood T cell repertoires in COVID-19 (TCRdb year 2020). The library was made by the immunoSEQ multiplex PCR assay. Held by TCRdb, this immuneACCESS table contains in-frame sequences only and omits some clones. Under half of the omission traces to an unresolved V gene where checked; the cause of the rest is unknown. In this sample the table shows 100,000 to 150,000 clones, 70% to 90% of which occur a single time. Jointly, the top ten make up around 2.5% of the sample. Sequencing was carried out using PBMCs or T cells enriched from blood (not recorded which). The receptors were sampled from a woman in her forties or fifties who had recovered from COVID-19.

The CDR3 reads CASSLVAGDGYTF. CDR3 DNA: TGTGCCAGCAGCTTGGTAGCGGGGGATGGCTACACCTTC. This chain links TRBV5-6 with TRBJ1-2; tentative D call: TRBD1 (5 bases). The CDR3 has 13 residues. CDR1 and CDR2 from the germline V gene are SGHDT and YYEEEE. V was shortened by 0 bases and J by 6 bases, with 9 bases between the two germline ends.

This clone is a singleton in its sample. The chain employs TRBV5-1 and TRBJ2-3, with a weak D call TRBD1 (6 bases). Trimming stripped 7 bases from V and 2 bases from J, with 17 bases between. Germline CDR1 is SGHRS and CDR2 is YFSETQ. The CDR3 is 15 residues long. This CDR3 reads CASGPGTTFTDTQYF. Written as DNA, the CDR3 is TGCGCCAGCGGCCCAGGGACAACTTTCACAGATACGCAGTATTTT.

This chain connects TRBV29-1 to TRBJ1-4, with D perhaps matching TRBD1 (5 bases). Germline CDR1 is SQVTM and CDR2 is ANQGSEA. The length of the CDR3 is 11 residues. The V end lost 6 bases, the J end lost 8 bases, and 10 bases lay between the germline ends. The CDR3 here is CSVQAWEKLFF. The CDR3 DNA is TGCAGCGTACAGGCCTGGGAAAAACTGTTTTTT. The variable domain in full, with the rest retrieved from reference TRBV29-1 and TRBJ1-4, is SAVISQKPSRDICQRGTSLTIQCQVDSQVTMMFWYRQQPGQSLTLIATANQGSEATYESGFVIDKFPISRPNLTFSTLTVSNMSPEDSSIYLCSVQAWEKLFFGSGTQLSVL.

The genes are TRBV7-9 and TRBJ1-1; 8 nucleotides match TRBD1. Trimming cost V 5 bases and J 1 base; bases outside gene matches: 6. The germline CDR1 and CDR2 sequences are SEHNR and FQNEAQ (reference sequence). The CDR3 has 15 residues. In DNA, the CDR3 is TGTGCCAGCAGCCGTCCCGGGACAGGGAACACTGAAGCTTTCTTT. It yields the protein CASSRPGTGNTEAFF.

This chain uses TRBV27 with TRBJ1-5; 8 bases fit TRBD1. CDR3 length: 12 residues. Germline V gene sequence: CDR1 MNHEY, CDR2 SMNVEV (reference sequence). After removal of 6 bases from V and 7 bases from J, the junction contained 2 bases not matched to a gene. The CDR3 DNA is TGTGCCAGCAGAGGACAGGGCCAGCCCCAGCATTTT. It yields the protein CASRGQGQPQHF.

The J gene is TRBJ2-1, the V gene TRBV7-9; D is perhaps TRBD2 (7 bases). V lost 11 bases to trimming and J lost 0 bases, with 17 bases between them. Germline V gene data show CDR1 as SEHNR and CDR2 as FQNEAQ (reference sequence). This CDR3 has 15 amino acids. The CDR3 protein is CAAIRGASSYNEQFF. In nucleotides, the CDR3 is TGTGCCGCTATCCGGGGGGCGAGCTCCTACAATGAGCAGTTCTTC.

This rearrangement joins TRBV6-5 to TRBJ1-6; TRBD1 is a possible D gene (5 bases). Between the trimmed V and J ends, which lost 6 bases and 7 bases, there was a span of 13 bases. The CDR3 loop spans 14 amino acids. Germline values: CDR1 MNHEY, CDR2 SVGAGI. The CDR3: CASSWGRINSPLHF. Written as DNA, the CDR3 is TGTGCCAGCAGCTGGGGCAGGATCAATTCACCCCTCCACTTT.

The V gene is TRBV24-1, the J gene TRBJ2-1, with a tentative D call TRBD1 (6 bases). This CDR3 contains 13 residues. Trimming stripped 1 base from V and 15 bases from J, with 15 bases between. In germline, CDR1 is KGHDR, CDR2 SFDVKD. This chain's CDR3 is CATSDLSAGVWFF. CDR3 nucleotides: TGTGCCACCAGTGATTTATCGGCAGGGGTATGGTTCTTC.

The chain has TRBV19 and TRBJ2-7; possible D gene TRBD1, 7 bases. Germline V gene data show CDR1 as LNHDA and CDR2 as SQIVND (reference sequence). Trimming took 2 bases from V and 1 from J, leaving 12 bases between them. The CDR3 length is 15 residues. The CDR3 nucleotides are TGTGCCAGTAGTATAAGGTCAGGGGGGTCCTACGAGCAGTACTTC. This gives the protein CASSIRSGGSYEQYF.

The rearrangement joins TRBV18 to TRBJ1-2; TRBD1 matches 9 bases. CDR1 and CDR2 from the germline V gene are KGHSH and LQKENI. The CDR3 has 14 amino acids. V was pared by 5 bases and J by 4 bases, with 5 bases of the junction left unmatched. In DNA, the CDR3 is TGTGCCAGCTCATCCGGGACAGGGACCTATGGCTACACCTTC. This gives the protein CASSSGTGTYGYTF. Together with reference TRBV18 and TRBJ1-2, the CDR3 gives the full variable domain: NAGVMQNPRHLVRRRGQEARLRCSPMKGHSHVYWYRQLPEEGLKFMVYLQKENIIDESGMPKERFSAEFPKEGPSILRIQQVVRGDSAAYFCASSSGTGTYGYTFGSGTRLTVV.

CDR3 region: CASSTGQGAGQPQHF. CDR3 bases: TGTGCCAGCAGTACGGGACAGGGGGCGGGTCAGCCCCAGCATTTT. The rearrangement joins TRBV6-2 or TRBV6-3 to TRBJ1-5; 12 nucleotides match TRBD1. Germline trimming cut 5 bases from V and 6 bases from J; bases unmatched to any gene: 5. The germline V gene has CDR1 MNHEY and CDR2 SVGEGT. The CDR3 has 15 residues.

The rearrangement joins TRBV7-6 to TRBJ1-4; weak D call: TRBD1 (5 bases). The CDR3 is 15 residues long. Trimming stripped 5 bases from V and 6 bases from J, with 16 bases between. In germline, CDR1 is SGHVS, CDR2 FNYEAQ. The CDR3 is CASSPPGLPYEKLFF. CDR3 in DNA: TGTGCCAGCAGCCCCCCGGGACTGCCGTATGAAAAACTGTTTTTT.

The V and J genes are TRBV28 and TRBJ1-1; 7 bases agree with TRBD1. CDR3 size: 13 residues. Germline assignment: CDR1 MDHEN and CDR2 SYDVKM. The junction had 9 bases not matched to a gene; V was cut back by 8 bases and J by 6 bases. The CDR3 protein is CASHRGAIAEAFF. For the CDR3, the DNA is TGTGCCAGCCACAGGGGCGCCATAGCTGAAGCTTTCTTT.

J is TRBJ1-2 and V is TRBV9; maybe TRBD1 (6 bases). Trimming left V 4 bases short and J 4 bases short, with 17 bases between. This CDR3 region has 15 residues. Germline V gene lookup returns CDR1 SGDLS and CDR2 YYNGEE. The CDR3 is CASSLSTGTTYGYTF. The CDR3 nucleotides are TGTGCCAGCAGCTTAAGTACCGGGACAACCTATGGCTACACCTTC.